A single T cell receptor (beta chain) is shown here with its context. These data belong to a study of blood T cells in healthy people across ages. Germline CDR1 SEHNR, CDR2 FQNEAQ (reference sequence). CDR3 length equals 15 residues. Drawn from each donor were 8.5 to 10 milliliters of peripheral blood. Per-sample PBMC isolation yielded at least 7 million cells. The authors ran a second PCR of roughly 6 to 12 cycles using a sample-barcoded 5' primer and a J-beta primer mix. Each of the cDNA molecules was tagged by a template-switch adaptor with 12 random nucleotides. MiXCR was run by TCRdb on the 5' RACE reads, yielding one entry per CDR3 protein. The sample holds approximately 900,000 distinct CDR3 sequences, under 50% seen once.

The specimen sequenced was blood. The source is a man aged 25 to 40 in good health. This chain uses TRBV7-9 with TRBJ2-7; 9 nucleotides agree with TRBD1. Judging by the DNA end, TRBJ2-5 fits better; the J call may be wrong. The CDR3 protein is CASSLAGQGTETQYF. In nucleotides, the CDR3 is TGTGCCAGCAGCTTAGCGGGACAGGGAACGGAGACCCAGTACTTC.